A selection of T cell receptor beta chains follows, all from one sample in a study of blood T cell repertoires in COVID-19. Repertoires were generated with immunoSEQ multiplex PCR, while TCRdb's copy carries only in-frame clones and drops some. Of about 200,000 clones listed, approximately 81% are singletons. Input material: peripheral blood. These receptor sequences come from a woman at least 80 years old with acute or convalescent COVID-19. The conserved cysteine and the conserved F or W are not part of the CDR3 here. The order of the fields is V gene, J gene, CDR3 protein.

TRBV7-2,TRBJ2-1,ASSLNMQELEQF
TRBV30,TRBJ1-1,AWSVRGIRAEAF
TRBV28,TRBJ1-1,ASSLAWTGIEAF
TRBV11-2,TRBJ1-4,ASSLEGVVKLF
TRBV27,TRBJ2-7,ASSLSGSLGEQY
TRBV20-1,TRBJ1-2,SAPGHGGYT
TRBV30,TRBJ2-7,AWSVSPSGTGWIYEQY
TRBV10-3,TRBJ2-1,AISGQHNEQF
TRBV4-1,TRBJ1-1,ASSRPGTEAF
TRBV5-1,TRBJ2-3,ASSFNPGLVTRPDTQY
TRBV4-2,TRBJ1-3,ASSQDRGGNTIY
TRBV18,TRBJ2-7,ASSPDYGGGLY
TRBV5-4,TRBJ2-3,ASSQGDQSSTDTQY
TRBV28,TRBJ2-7,ASSLIFYEQY
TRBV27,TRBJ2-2,ASRGQMNTGELF
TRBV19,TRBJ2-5,ASSIRQLQETQY
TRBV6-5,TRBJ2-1,ASSSARASYNEQF
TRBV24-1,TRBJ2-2,ATDTGSGVAATNTGELF
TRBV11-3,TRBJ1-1,ASSLEGGATEAF
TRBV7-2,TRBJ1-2,ASSLDRGTNYGYT
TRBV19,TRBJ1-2,ASSMGRGSLNYGYT
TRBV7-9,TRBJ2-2,AIDPRLGNTGELF
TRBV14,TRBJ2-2,ASSPSRTGELF
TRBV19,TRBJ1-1,ASSSQGALIAF
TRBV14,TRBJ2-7,ASSAQTGGLVEQY
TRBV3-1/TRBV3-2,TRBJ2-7,ASSQTGLAGSYEQY
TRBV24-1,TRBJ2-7,ASSTGATPYEQY
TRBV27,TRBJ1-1,ASSLGQPLALAF
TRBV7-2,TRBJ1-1,ASRPGTAEAF
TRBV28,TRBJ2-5,ASRETTSETQY
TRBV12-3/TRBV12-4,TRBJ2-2,ASTPYTGELF
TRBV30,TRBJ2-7,AWSFQGWEQY
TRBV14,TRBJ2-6,ASSHYTVNSGANVLT
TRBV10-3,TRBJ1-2,AITGTGRDYGYT
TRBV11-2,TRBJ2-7,ASSLTGGGYEQY
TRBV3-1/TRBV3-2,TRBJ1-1,ASSLMDRRGYTEAF
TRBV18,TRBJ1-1,ASSLGQGNTEAF
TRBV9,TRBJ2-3,ASSVWSGTDTQY
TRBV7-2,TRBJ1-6,ASSLAGAGGGSPLH
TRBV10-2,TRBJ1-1,ASSESTHGDTEAF
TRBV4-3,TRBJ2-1,ASRAGGNYNEQF
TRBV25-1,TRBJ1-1,ASSESGRPEAF
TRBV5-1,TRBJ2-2,ASSPTEAANTGELF
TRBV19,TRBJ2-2,ASSIGQAGELF
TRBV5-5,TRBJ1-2,ASSGGQLNYGYT
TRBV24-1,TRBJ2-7,ATSDHYEQY
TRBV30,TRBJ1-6,AWSPGTGISPLH
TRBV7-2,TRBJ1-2,ASSSDRGGGYT
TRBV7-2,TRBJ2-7,ASSLAAGVSSYEQY
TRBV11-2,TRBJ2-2,ASSLVIQGNTGELF
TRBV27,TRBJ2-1,ASSSGPGTGPYNEQF
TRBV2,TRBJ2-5,ASSVWTVVNPGYKQETQY